This TCR beta chain came from a study of T cells in Graves' hyperthyroidism and ophthalmopathy (dated by TCRdb to between 2018 and 2020). A note on the overall study: Peripheral blood samples were taken at the time of initial diagnosis, prior to any treatment. TCR V-J signatures able to tell the groups apart were searched for in a discovery cohort of 100 patients, of whom 43 had Graves' ophthalmopathy and around 58 had stable Graves' hyperthyroidism. Prospective prediction of ophthalmopathy was tested in an independent validation cohort consisting of under 20 hyperthyroidism patients and some 16 patients who later progressed to ophthalmopathy. The roughly 94 discovery patients were randomly split 7:3 into training and test sets. In addition, the study compared T-cell repertoires in thyroid tissue and in blood from a handful of Graves' hyperthyroidism patients. After sampling, hyperthyroidism patients received methimazole starting at 30 mg daily, and ophthalmopathy patients received high-dose intravenous methylprednisolone. The paper reports TCR Vbeta CDR3 sequencing of 135 peripheral blood samples: around 45 ophthalmopathy, fewer than 80 hyperthyroidism and around 17 progressor patients.

Looking up the germline V gene (reference sequence) yields CDR1 DFQATT and CDR2 SNEGSKA. Trimming removed 4 bases from V and 5 bases from J; the gene matches leave 8 bases unexplained. The CDR3 spans 14 residues, from the cysteine through the phenylalanine. Only CDR3 DNA is held: 42 bases, read in frame from base 1. A patient counted as having stable Graves' hyperthyroidism if no progression to ophthalmopathy occurred over 18 months of follow-up. Hyperthyroidism patients were aged 18 to 65 years and newly diagnosed, with disease duration of less than 2 months. The study excluded patients with uncontrolled infections, other autoimmune diseases, pregnancy or lactation. Diagnoses were established on the basis of clinical symptoms, serum thyroxine and TRAb, thyroid ultrasound, and orbital computed tomography. PBMCs were isolated from about 9.2 ml of fresh peripheral blood by Ficoll-Paque density gradient centrifugation. Total RNA was extracted with Trizol reagent, and quality was checked on an Agilent 2100 Bioanalyzer.

Here is what the overall study found, with its caveats: Most expanded thyroid clonotypes (frequency above 0.001) were also detected in blood, suggesting blood repertoires may reflect thyroid immune responses. Ophthalmopathy was separated from stable hyperthyroidism by a 13 V-J signature model, with over 85% sensitivity and about 81% specificity obtained in cross-validation and 80%/75% obtained in testing. In validation, the model predicted progression to ophthalmopathy with over 65% sensitivity and less than 75% specificity, a median of 6.5 months before onset. Sample size was not statistically predetermined, and investigators were not blinded to group allocation.

At least ten counts were recorded for this clonotype. Its antigen is unknown. Base qualities are missing; no much larger clone stands one base away. The TCR beta CDR3 regions were amplified from RNA transcripts. The first round of RT-PCR for the TCR CDR3 was performed with the HTBI primer set and the Qiagen OneStep RT-PCR kit. The libraries were constructed in a second round of multiplex PCR and then size-selected and purified. Libraries were sequenced paired-end with 100 bp reads on an Illumina HiSeq2000. On the authors' methods: SOAPnuke was used to process the raw data, throwing out any read that contained adapters or uncalled bases, had a mean Phred below 15, or lacked an exact constant-primer or identifier match. COPE v1.2.5 was used to merge high-quality paired reads, and clonotypes were defined as unique nucleotide sequences. MiTCR v1.1 was used to align the clonotypes against IMGT TRBV, TRBD and TRBJ reference segments. The analysis included only V-J combinations with a frequency above 0.0001, which together covered 99% to 99.2% of the repertoires. A TCS score was defined as the ratio of F50 (clonal expansion) to E x V (chaos), with BLOSUM62-based TCRdist applied between CDR3 peptides within each V-J. Welch's t-statistics and random forest reduced roughly 500 V-J features to around 14, which were used in a naive Bayes classifier (R e1071). Starting from the raw public reads, TCRdb applied fastp trimming at Q25, assembled clones with MiXCR and retained in-frame beta chains. Each CDR3 protein gets just one entry, which takes the most common genes and DNA from the rows behind it. None of the V and J calls come from the authors' own analysis; TCRdb made them. The sample contains hundreds of thousands of distinct CDR3 sequences, 15% to 20% of them found a single time. 3.5% to 4% of the sample is taken by the ten largest.

Material: blood. The rearrangement combines TRBV20-1 with TRBJ1-5; TRBD1 fits 7 bases in the junction. The origin of this receptor is a woman aged 25 to 39 with Graves' hyperthyroidism. CDR3 reads: CSATTGQADQPQHF. The DNA sequence reads TGCAGTGCTACGACCGGACAGGCTGATCAGCCCCAGCATTTT.